This TCR beta chain was sequenced during a study of beta chain features in type 1 diabetes. Whole-study results and caveats: Shorter TCRB CDR3s, moderately but significantly so, marked every one of the four CD4+ subsets in Type 1 diabetes patients. Cells expressing TCR highly could be over-represented by cDNA sequencing.

Per germline, CDR1 SGHDT and CDR2 YYEEEE. V gave up 5 bases and J gave up 4 bases, with 14 bases separating them. The length of the CDR3 is 14 residues. This clone was counted only a few times. Its antigen is currently unknown. Expressed TCRB transcripts were sequenced because the entire RNA isolate underwent reverse transcription. The protocol was immunoSEQ multiplex PCR, while the TCRdb copy is restricted to in-frame clones and leaves out a portion. The sample has hundreds of thousands of clones, about 15% seen once. Material for sequencing was naive CD4+ T cells from blood. This chain joins TRBV5-6 and TRBJ2-3; possible D gene TRBD1, 6 bases. The TCR sequence derives from a man aged 18 to 29 with type 1 diabetes. CDR3 residues: CASRSLGAADTQYF. CDR3 in DNA: TGTGCCAGCAGGTCATTGGGGGCGGCAGATACGCAGTATTTT.